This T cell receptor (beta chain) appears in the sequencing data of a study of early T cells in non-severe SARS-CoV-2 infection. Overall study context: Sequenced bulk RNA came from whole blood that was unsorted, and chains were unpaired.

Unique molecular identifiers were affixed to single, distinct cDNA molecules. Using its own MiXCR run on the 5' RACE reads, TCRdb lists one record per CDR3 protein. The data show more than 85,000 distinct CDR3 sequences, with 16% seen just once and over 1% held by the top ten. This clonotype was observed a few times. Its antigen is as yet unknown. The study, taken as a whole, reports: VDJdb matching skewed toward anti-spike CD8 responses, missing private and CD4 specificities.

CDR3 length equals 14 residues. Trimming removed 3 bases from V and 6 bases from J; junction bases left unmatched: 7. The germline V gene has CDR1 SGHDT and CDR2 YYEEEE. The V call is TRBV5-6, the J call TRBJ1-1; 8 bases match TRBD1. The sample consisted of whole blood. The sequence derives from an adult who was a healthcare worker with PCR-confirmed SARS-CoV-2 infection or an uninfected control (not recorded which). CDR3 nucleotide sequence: TGTGCCAGCAGCTCGTACAGGGGGGGATCTGAAGCTTTCTTT. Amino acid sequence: CASSSYRGGSEAFF.